This is a list of T cell receptor beta chains from one sample in a study of blood T cell repertoires in COVID-19. Profiling relied on immunoSEQ multiplex PCR, and the TCRdb table lists in-frame clones only, not all of them. Of about 110,000 clones detected, more than 80% appear once; the ten largest clones hold 1.1%. Sequencing used peripheral blood. The receptor set was obtained from a human donor in a cohort sampled during active COVID-19. Both conserved end residues are part of each CDR3. Each record gives: J gene, clone size, V gene, D gene, CDR3 protein, CDR3 DNA. D genes are given only for firm matches. Where a row states a size, it is once, few, many or the class of an expanded clone; other rows omit it.

TRBJ2-1,.,TRBV9,.,CASSAYSGSYNEQFF,TGTGCCAGCAGCGCATATAGCGGCAGCTACAATGAGCAGTTCTTC
TRBJ1-1,.,TRBV16,.,CASSQSGRLLNTEAFF,TGTGCCAGCAGCCAATCAGGCAGGCTTCTCAACACTGAAGCTTTCTTT
TRBJ2-1,.,TRBV15,TRBD1,CATRGTGGTYNEQFF,TGTGCCACCAGGGGGACAGGGGGCACCTACAATGAGCAGTTCTTC
TRBJ1-1,.,TRBV9,TRBD1,CASSVSIHDRGNTEAFF,TGTGCCAGCAGCGTGAGCATCCATGACAGGGGAAACACTGAAGCTTTCTTT
TRBJ2-3,.,TRBV6-2/TRBV6-3,.,CASSYELALSKSTDTQYF,TGTGCCAGCAGTTACGAGCTAGCTCTCTCCAAAAGCACAGATACGCAGTATTTT
TRBJ2-7,.,TRBV19,TRBD2,CASSIAVGGLHF,TGTGCCAGTAGTATCGCCGTGGGGGGGTTGCACTTC
TRBJ2-3,once,TRBV6-5,.,CASRGGNTQYF,TGTGCCAGCAGGGGGGGAAATACGCAGTATTTT
TRBJ2-2,few,TRBV7-9,.,CASSPGGVGELFF,TGTGCCAGCAGCCCTGGAGGAGTGGGGGAGCTGTTTTTT
TRBJ1-5,.,TRBV19,.,CASSIPLGSYSNQPQHF,TGTGCCAGTAGTATACCACTGGGGAGTTATAGCAATCAGCCCCAGCATTTT
TRBJ2-7,.,TRBV11-3,.,CASSLDARSSTTYEQYF,TGTGCCAGCAGCTTAGATGCCCGTAGTAGTACGACCTACGAGCAGTACTTC
TRBJ2-1,.,TRBV7-2,TRBD2,CASSQQMQGRGVF,TGTGCCAGCAGCCAGCAAATGCAGGGGCGGGGGGTCTTC
TRBJ2-7,.,TRBV14,TRBD2,CASSQRLQGRGEQYF,TGTGCCAGCAGCCAAAGGTTACAAGGGCGGGGGGAGCAGTACTTC
TRBJ2-1,.,TRBV5-1,TRBD2,CASSAPRRSGTSGEKSSYNEQFF,TGCGCCAGCAGCGCCCCCCGGCGGTCCGGGACTAGCGGGGAAAAGAGCTCCTACAATGAGCAGTTCTTC
TRBJ2-5,.,TRBV2,.,CASSEFSGATQETQYF,TGTGCCAGCAGTGAATTCAGCGGAGCAACTCAAGAGACCCAGTACTTC
TRBJ2-1,.,TRBV5-1,TRBD2,CASSSPSGLANDEQFF,TGCGCCAGCAGCTCCCCCTCTGGACTAGCCAACGATGAGCAGTTCTTC
TRBJ2-7,.,TRBV28,TRBD1,CASSLRDRAYEQYF,TGTGCCAGCAGTTTAAGGGACAGGGCCTACGAGCAGTACTTC
TRBJ2-6,.,TRBV28,.,CASSIFLGAVLSGANVLTF,TGTGCCAGCAGTATCTTCCTAGGGGCCGTACTCTCTGGGGCCAACGTCCTGACTTTC
TRBJ1-5,.,TRBV6-1,TRBD1,CASSEAGQSNQPQHF,TGTGCCAGCAGTGAAGCGGGACAGAGCAATCAGCCCCAGCATTTT
TRBJ1-3,once,TRBV3-1/TRBV3-2,.,CASSPTKHSNTIYF,TGTGCCAGCAGCCCGACTAAACACTCGAACACCATATATTTT
TRBJ1-2,.,TRBV19,TRBD1,CATSTGGNYGYTF,TGTGCCACCTCGACAGGGGGCAACTATGGCTACACCTTC
TRBJ1-6,.,TRBV9,.,CASSLRGSANSPLHF,TGTGCCAGCAGCCTCCGGGGGTCGGCTAATTCACCCCTCCACTTT
TRBJ1-3,.,TRBV7-3,.,CASSLFQGSGNTIYF,TGTGCCAGCAGCTTATTCCAGGGGTCCGGAAACACCATATATTTT
TRBJ1-1,.,TRBV7-2,.,CASSTPVAGTEAFF,TGTGCCAGCAGCACCCCGGTCGCGGGCACTGAAGCTTTCTTT
TRBJ1-1,.,TRBV19,.,CASSTTSDREAFF,TGTGCCAGTAGTACAACCTCGGACAGAGAAGCTTTCTTT
TRBJ1-2,.,TRBV28,.,CASSLVGGRYGYTF,TGTGCCAGCAGTTTAGTAGGGGGAAGATATGGCTACACCTTC
TRBJ1-1,.,TRBV12-5,.,CASGFTGDAFF,TGTGCTAGTGGTTTTACAGGAGACGCTTTCTTT
TRBJ1-6,.,TRBV5-1,.,CASSLNSGGSPLHF,TGCGCCAGCAGCTTGAATTCGGGGGGCTCACCCCTCCACTTT
TRBJ2-7,.,TRBV9,.,CASSPGDLYEQYF,TGTGCCAGCAGCCCCGGAGATCTCTACGAGCAGTACTTC
TRBJ2-3,.,TRBV5-1,.,CASSFSQGADTQYF,TGCGCCAGCAGCTTCTCGCAGGGTGCAGATACGCAGTATTTT
TRBJ2-3,.,TRBV21-1,.,CASSKRQTTDTQYF,TGTGCCAGCAGCAAAAGACAGACCACAGATACGCAGTATTTT
TRBJ2-7,.,TRBV7-9,TRBD2,CASNPAGGHDAKGSYEQYF,TGTGCCAGCAACCCAGCGGGAGGGCATGACGCAAAGGGGTCGTACGAGCAGTACTTC
TRBJ2-7,.,TRBV27,.,CASSSLQGDHYEQYF,TGTGCCAGCAGTTCGTTACAGGGAGATCACTACGAGCAGTACTTC
TRBJ2-3,.,TRBV15,.,CATSRDRAHTDTQYF,TGTGCCACCAGCAGAGACAGGGCGCACACAGATACGCAGTATTTT
TRBJ2-3,.,TRBV6-5,.,CASSYSPGVQTDTQYF,TGTGCCAGCAGTTACTCTCCGGGGGTCCAGACAGATACGCAGTATTTT
TRBJ2-3,.,TRBV5-1,.,CASSLASEVDTQYF,TGCGCCAGCAGCTTGGCTAGCGAGGTAGATACGCAGTATTTT
TRBJ1-2,.,TRBV2,.,CVSSEGNSYYGYTF,TGTGTCAGCAGTGAAGGTAACAGCTACTATGGCTACACCTTC
TRBJ1-5,.,TRBV28,TRBD1,CASRTGYRNQPQHF,TGTGCCAGCAGGACAGGGTATCGCAATCAGCCCCAGCATTTT
TRBJ2-7,.,TRBV6-6,.,CASTRGQGTYEQYF,TGTGCCAGCACTAGAGGGCAGGGGACCTACGAGCAGTACTTC
TRBJ2-7,.,TRBV2,TRBD2,CASRSLAGGSYEQYF,TGTGCCAGCAGATCCCTAGCGGGTGGGTCCTACGAGCAGTACTTC
TRBJ2-7,once,TRBV6-1,.,CASSDAGARSYEQYF,TGTGCCAGCAGTGACGCAGGGGCAAGGTCCTACGAGCAGTACTTC
TRBJ1-2,.,TRBV7-9,TRBD1,CASSLGKQGGYTF,TGTGCCAGCAGCTTAGGGAAACAGGGGGGCTACACCTTC
TRBJ2-7,.,TRBV7-8,.,CASSAPPGEYF,TGTGCCAGCAGCGCACCACCGGGAGAGTACTTC
TRBJ1-5,.,TRBV10-3,.,CAISEVRVSNQPQHF,TGTGCCATCAGTGAGGTCAGGGTGAGCAATCAGCCCCAGCATTTT
TRBJ1-6,once,TRBV27,TRBD1,CASSLLRGNSPLHF,TGTGCCAGCAGTTTGCTCAGGGGGAATTCACCCCTCCACTTT
TRBJ1-1,.,TRBV7-9,TRBD1,CASSPQRIRDSANTEAFF,TGTGCCAGCAGCCCCCAAAGAATCCGGGACAGTGCTAACACTGAAGCTTTCTTT
TRBJ1-5,.,TRBV15,.,CATSQRGGGGPQHF,TGTGCCACCAGCCAAAGGGGGGGAGGTGGGCCCCAGCATTTT
TRBJ1-4,.,TRBV23-1,TRBD1,CASSVPGQGMVTNEKLFF,TGCGCCAGCAGTGTCCCGGGACAGGGAATGGTAACTAATGAAAAACTGTTTTTT
TRBJ2-7,.,TRBV2,TRBD2,CANQLLAGDYEQYF,TGTGCCAACCAACTATTAGCGGGAGACTACGAGCAGTACTTC
TRBJ2-7,.,TRBV28,.,CASSFQGLTYEQYF,TGTGCCAGCAGTTTCCAGGGGTTAACCTACGAGCAGTACTTC
TRBJ2-7,.,TRBV3-1/TRBV3-2,.,CASSQSGLAYEQYF,TGTGCCAGCAGCCAGAGCGGTTTAGCCTACGAGCAGTACTTC
TRBJ2-7,.,TRBV19,.,CASSIALPYEQYF,TGTGCCAGTAGTATAGCCCTACCCTACGAGCAGTACTTC
TRBJ2-3,.,TRBV6-5,TRBD2,CASSSTSGGITDTQYF,TGTGCCAGCAGTTCTACTAGCGGGGGGATCACAGATACGCAGTATTTT
TRBJ2-7,.,TRBV11-3,TRBD1,CASSLGPGQGFYEQYF,TGTGCCAGCAGCCTCGGTCCGGGACAGGGGTTCTACGAGCAGTACTTC
TRBJ2-5,.,TRBV12-3/TRBV12-4,TRBD1,CASSLGTEETQYF,TGTGCCAGCAGTCTCGGGACAGAAGAGACCCAGTACTTC
TRBJ1-6,.,TRBV27,TRBD1,CASSLEGDRGSNSPLHF,TGTGCCAGCAGTTTGGAGGGTGACAGGGGAAGTAATTCACCCCTCCACTTT
TRBJ1-2,.,TRBV7-9,.,CASSFQDSRGNYGYTF,TGTGCCAGCAGCTTTCAGGACAGTAGGGGAAACTATGGCTACACCTTC
TRBJ1-1,.,TRBV12-3/TRBV12-4,.,CASSPSPHTEAFF,TGTGCCAGCAGCCCAAGCCCTCACACTGAAGCTTTCTTT
TRBJ1-2,few,TRBV4-1,.,CASSQLLGGSYGYTF,TGCGCCAGCAGCCAATTGTTAGGTGGGAGCTATGGCTACACCTTC
TRBJ1-5,.,TRBV19,TRBD1,CASSITRTGGRYSNQPQHF,TGTGCCAGTAGTATAACCAGGACAGGGGGCCGCTATAGCAATCAGCCCCAGCATTTT
TRBJ1-2,.,TRBV5-1,.,CASSPGARTDDYYGYTF,TGCGCCAGCAGCCCCGGCGCGCGGACAGACGACTACTATGGCTACACCTTC